Shown below are 14 T cell receptor beta chains from a single sample sequenced in a study of T cells in Graves' hyperthyroidism and ophthalmopathy. RNA transcripts gave rise to amplified TCR beta CDR3 regions. HTBI primers were used for first-round RT-PCR of the TCR CDR3. TCRdb re-analysed the multiplex PCR reads in MiXCR, keeping a single row per CDR3 protein. The table shows roughly 500,000 distinct CDR3 sequences, with around a fifth occurring only once. Sequenced: blood. These TCRs come from a woman aged 70-85 years with Graves' ophthalmopathy.

The gene calls are TRBV2 and TRBJ2-1; D is undetermined. The CDR3 consists of 10 residues. Germline CDR1 SNHLY, CDR2 FYNNEI. The germline V and J ends were trimmed by 6 bases and 7 bases, with 4 bases remaining between them. CDR3 in DNA: TGTGCCAGCAGCGCAAATGAGCAGTTCTTC. Protein: CASSANEQFF.

This clonotype was seen at least ten times. The J gene is TRBJ1-5, the V gene TRBV28; 9 bases map to TRBD1. The CDR3 contains 15 residues. Germline V gives CDR1 MDHEN, CDR2 SYDVKM. V lost 6 bases to trimming and J lost 4 bases; unmatched junction nucleotides: 7. CDR3 bases: TGTGCCAGCAGATGGGGGACAGGGAGGAATCAGCCCCAGCATTTT. Translated, it gives CASRWGTGRNQPQHF.

The V and J genes are TRBV19 and TRBJ2-2; TRBD2 aligns across 8 bases. Trimming at V came to 5 bases and at J to 1 base, leaving 6 bases not matched to a gene. This CDR3 is built from 16 residues. Germline CDR1 is LNHDA and CDR2 is SQIVND (reference sequence). CDR3 DNA sequence: TGTGCCAGTAGTGTTAGCGGGACCCTGAACACCGGGGAGCTGTTTTTT. Translated, it gives CASSVSGTLNTGELFF.

This clonotype has just a few counts. V and J are TRBV2 and TRBJ1-5, with 8 bases lining up with TRBD1. V lost 8 bases, J lost 4 bases, and 4 bases stayed unmatched. Germline V gene lookup returns CDR1 SNHLY and CDR2 FYNNEI. This CDR3 region has 13 residues. CDR3 coding DNA: TGTGCCAGCGCCGGGACAGGAAATCAGCCCCAGCATTTT. Protein: CASAGTGNQPQHF.

The chain recombines TRBV5-5 with TRBJ1-5; TRBD1 aligns across 8 bases. This CDR3 comprises 15 residues. Germline V gene sequence: CDR1 SGHKS, CDR2 YYEKEE (reference sequence). V trimming: 0 bases; J trimming: 7 bases; junction bases outside the gene matches: 6. The CDR3 protein is CASSLEGQGFQPQHF. DNA for the CDR3: TGTGCCAGCAGCTTGGAAGGACAGGGTTTCCAGCCCCAGCATTTT.

This clonotype was counted ten times or more. The rearrangement links TRBV7-2 to TRBJ2-3, with D hard to call. Trimming left V 1 base short and J 2 bases short, with 7 bases between. Looked up from germline, CDR1 is SGHTA and CDR2 is FQGNSA. The CDR3 covers 14 residues. CDR3 sequence: CASSLDDFTDTQYF. The CDR3 bases are TGTGCCAGCAGCTTAGATGACTTCACAGATACGCAGTATTTT.

Remarks on this clonotype: Possible read error: a much larger clone is one base away. The chain employs TRBV6-2 or TRBV6-3 and TRBJ2-1, with a possible D match to TRBD1 (5 bases). This CDR3 has 15 amino acids. Germline assignment: CDR1 MNHEY and CDR2 SVGEGT. CDR3 sequence: CASSTRVGSYSEQFF. The CDR3 DNA is TGTGCCAGCTCAACCAGGGTGGGATCCTACAGTGAGCAGTTCTTC.

This sequence joins TRBV6-1 and TRBJ1-1, with D possibly matching TRBD1 (5 bases). The V end was cut by 6 bases, the J end by 13 bases, with 18 bases between. The germline gives CDR1 MNHNS, CDR2 SASEGT. The CDR3 totals 12 residues. The CDR3 bases are TGTGCCAGCAGCACGGGGTGGGGGTGGATTTTCTTT. This gives the protein CASSTGWGWIFF.

This clonotype was detected ten times or more. The V and J genes are TRBV11-2 and TRBJ2-7; D gene uncertain. From germline, CDR1 is SGHAT and CDR2 FQNNGV. V lost 6 bases and J lost 10, with 13 bases in between. The CDR3 extends over 11 amino acids. The CDR3 sequence: CASSQATVQYF. The DNA of the CDR3 is TGTGCCAGCAGTCAAGCTACAGTTCAGTACTTC.

The J gene is TRBJ2-5, the V gene TRBV5-1; D unclear. Deletions cut 4 bases from V and 5 bases from J, with 15 bases between. The CDR3 runs to 14 residues. The germline V gene encodes CDR1 SGHRS and CDR2 YFSETQ. CDR3 nucleotide sequence: TGCGCCAGCAGCCCGGGTTCGTCGTTGGAGACCCAGTACTTC. This gives the protein CASSPGSSLETQYF.

The table lists this clonotype with a few counts. The chain carries TRBV10-1 and TRBJ1-2; D uncertain. The CDR3 has 13 residues. V lost 8 bases to trimming and J lost 7 bases, with 17 bases between them. Germline V gives CDR1 WNHNN, CDR2 SYGVQD (reference sequence). CDR3 bases: TGCGCCAGCGGAGACGACCGGAGAGGTGGCTACACCTTC. Translating it yields CASGDDRRGGYTF.

This clonotype has a handful of counts. J is TRBJ2-2 and V is TRBV20-1; TRBD2 agrees at 14 bases. CDR3 size: 17 residues. The germline V gene has CDR1 DFQATT and CDR2 SNEGSKA (reference sequence). With 6 bases clipped from V and 4 bases from J, the junction kept 10 bases outside the gene matches. As DNA, the CDR3 is TGCAGTGCGGGAGGACTAGCGGGAGGCCCGGGCACCGGGGAGCTGTTTTTT. This codes for CSAGGLAGGPGTGELFF.

Regarding this clonotype: One junction end disagrees with the germline gene, perhaps due to a read error. This CDR3 is CSARQTGNAEAFF. The CDR3 DNA follows: TGCAGTGCTAGACAAACAGGGAACGCTGAAGCTTTCTTT. The chain links TRBV20-1 to TRBJ1-1, with D perhaps TRBD1 (6 bases). Germline-derived CDR1 and CDR2 are DFQATT and SNEGSKA (reference sequence). The CDR3 length is 13 residues.

J is TRBJ1-1 and V is TRBV12-3 or TRBV12-4; weak D call: TRBD1 (6 bases). V dropped 5 bases and J dropped 4 bases, with 17 bases sitting between them. The CDR3 length is 15 residues. Here the CDR3 reads CASSGTGRGSTEAFF. The CDR3, as DNA: TGTGCCAGCAGTGGTACAGGGAGAGGGAGCACTGAAGCTTTCTTT.